This paragraph reports one TCR beta chain. Its antigen is undetermined. This record belongs to a study of monozygotic twins with inflammatory bowel disease. Study results and limitations: Healthy co-twins had higher TCRbeta inverse Simpson diversity than their IBD twins. Support for any single strong IBD-associated signal or clonotype was not found. Repertoires of patients may have been made more variable by differing immunosuppressive treatments.

UMIs with a 6-nucleotide sample barcode were added by template switching. TCRdb reprocessed the 5' RACE reads and stores each CDR3 protein as one record, lacking DNA. This sample's table has some 200,000 distinct CDR3 sequences. This receptor was taken from a human donor with ulcerative colitis or Crohn's disease, or a healthy co-twin of an affected twin (not recorded which). Specimen: blood.

CDR3 amino acids: CASGLGLTGGDEQFF. V and J are TRBV12-5 and TRBJ2-1; TCRdb names TRBD1, which stays unverified in the absence of DNA. The CDR3 has 15 amino acids. Looked up from germline, CDR1 is LGHNT and CDR2 is FRNRAP.